This TCR beta chain comes out of a study of cytomegalovirus exposure and HLA in healthy donors. Study findings and constraints: Rare TCR sequences dominated, though some public TCRs recurred in many donors. Sequencing probably produced one cluster of sequence variants that were highly shared. TCR beta sequences reportedly predicted the HLA-A and HLA-B alleles of most subjects accurately.

V gave up 4 bases and J gave up 7 bases; unmatched junction bases: 9. This CDR3 has 15 residues. Germline CDR1 is LNHDA and CDR2 is SQIVND (reference sequence). The PCR employed 60 Vbeta primers together with 13 Jbeta primers. Libraries were prepared by immunoSEQ multiplex PCR; TCRdb keeps only in-frame clonotypes and omits some of them. The sample contains 180,000 or so clones, over 60% of which appear only once. This clone was counted between two and nine times. No antigen is known for it. The sequence derives from a man aged 50 or older in good health and CMV-seropositive. The chain joins TRBV19 to TRBJ1-5; 8 bases align to TRBD1. Material: PBMCs. This CDR3 is CASSTRGRVGQPQHF. The CDR3 bases are TGTGCCAGTAGTACCAGGGGGCGCGTGGGACAGCCCCAGCATTTT.